The 22 T cell receptor beta chains below come from one sample, sequenced in a study of T cell responses to AZD1222 COVID-19 vaccine. Some clones are missing from TCRdb's copy, which holds only in-frame ones; the method was immunoSEQ multiplex PCR. This sample has some 100,000 clones; about 86% occur once, and the top ten carry 17%. The material sequenced was peripheral blood, taken 28 days after the second AZD1222 dose. The receptors derive from an adult who received the AZD1222 COVID-19 vaccine.

The chain uses TRBV11-2 and TRBJ2-7; 8 bases agree with TRBD2. The ends lost 2 bases at V and 3 bases at J; junction bases unmatched: 6. Germline V gives CDR1 SGHAT, CDR2 FQNNGV. The CDR3 runs to 15 residues. CDR3 nucleotide sequence: TGTGCCAGCAGCTTAACCCGGACTAGCAGCTACGAGCAGTACTTC. Translating gives CASSLTRTSSYEQYF.

V usage is TRBV7-9 and J usage is TRBJ2-7; possible D gene TRBD2, 6 bases. V gave up 1 base and J gave up 6 bases, with 13 bases separating them. Germline-derived CDR1 and CDR2 are SEHNR and FQNEAQ (reference sequence). This CDR3 is 14 amino acids long. The CDR3 sequence is CASSLGFRGIEQYF. For the CDR3, the DNA is TGTGCCAGCAGCTTAGGCTTTCGGGGGATCGAGCAGTACTTC.

V and J are TRBV27 and TRBJ2-2; a weak D match, TRBD1 (7 bases). Trimming pared 2 bases from V and 5 bases from J, leaving 18 bases between. From germline, CDR1 is MNHEY and CDR2 SMNVEV (reference sequence). The CDR3 has 17 amino acids. The CDR3 DNA follows: TGTGCCAGCAGTTTAGATCTGTACAGGGGAGGAACCGGGGAGCTGTTTTTT. It specifies CASSLDLYRGGTGELFF.

The DNA of the CDR3 is TGTGCCAGCAACAGGGGGCACGGAAACACCATATATTTT. Protein sequence: CASNRGHGNTIYF. This sequence joins TRBV2 and TRBJ1-3, with 9 bases fitting TRBD1. This CDR3 region has 13 residues. Unmatched junction bases numbered 2, after V lost 7 bases and J lost 4 bases. The germline V gene encodes CDR1 SNHLY and CDR2 FYNNEI.

The CDR3 sequence: CASSQVSGSPSTKNIQYF. The CDR3 DNA follows: TGTGCCAGCAGCCAAGTTAGCGGGTCCCCCTCGACCAAAAACATTCAGTACTTC. The rearrangement uses TRBV14 and TRBJ2-4, with 7 positions matching TRBD2. V trimming: 1 base; J trimming: 2 bases; junction bases outside the gene matches: 11. CDR3 size: 18 residues. Germline V lookup: CDR1 SGHDN, CDR2 FVKESK. Variable domain in full (rest from reference TRBV14 and TRBJ2-4): EAGVTQFPSHSVIEKGQTVTLRCDPISGHDNLYWYRRVMGKEIKFLLHFVKESKQDESGMPNNRFLAERTGGTYSTLKVQPAELEDSGVYFCASSQVSGSPSTKNIQYFGAGTRLSVL.

The rearrangement uses TRBV5-5 and TRBJ1-3; D remains ambiguous. Trimming cost V 4 bases and J 0 bases, with 14 bases left between them. The germline gives CDR1 SGHKS, CDR2 YYEKEE (reference sequence). The CDR3 is made up of 16 amino acids. The CDR3 bases are TGTGCCAGCAGCATGTTCTCACGGGTCTCTGGAAACACCATATATTTT. Encoded protein: CASSMFSRVSGNTIYF.

J is TRBJ2-1 and V is TRBV3-1 (or the pseudogene TRBV3-2); D is unresolved. This CDR3 region has 15 residues. Looked up from germline, CDR1 is LGHDT and CDR2 is YNNKEL (reference sequence). V lost 1 base and J lost 6, with 13 bases in between. CDR3 sequence (DNA): TGTGCCAGCAGCCAAGGTTCCCGGGTACGCAATGAGCAGTTCTTC. This encodes CASSQGSRVRNEQFF.

This rearrangement joins TRBV21-1 to TRBJ1-1. TRBV21-1 is a pseudogene. The CDR3 is made up of 13 amino acids. The CDR3 protein is CASPQLTHTEAFF. For the CDR3, the DNA is TGTGCCAGCCCGCAGCTTACTCACACTGAAGCTTTCTTT.

The chain links TRBV27 to TRBJ2-7, with D perhaps TRBD1 (6 bases). This CDR3 is built from 13 residues. Trimming shortened V by 2 bases and J by 4 bases, and 9 bases separated the two germline ends. CDR1 and CDR2 from the germline V gene are MNHEY and SMNVEV (reference sequence). CDR3 sequence: CASSLGGRYEQYF. The CDR3 DNA reads TGTGCCAGCAGTTTAGGGGGCAGGTACGAGCAGTACTTC.

The chain has TRBV7-2 and TRBJ1-6, with unresolved D. V was shortened by 3 bases and J by 5 bases, with 2 bases between the two germline ends. From germline, CDR1 is SGHTA and CDR2 FQGNSA. CDR3 length: 12 residues. The CDR3 reads CASSFDNSPLHF. The DNA of the CDR3 is TGTGCCAGCAGCTTTGATAATTCACCCCTCCACTTT.

The rearrangement links TRBV27 to TRBJ2-2; TRBD2 might be the D (5 bases). The CDR3 runs to 15 residues. Germline CDR1 MNHEY, CDR2 SMNVEV (reference sequence). V was shortened by 6 bases and J by 0 bases, with 11 bases between the two germline ends. The CDR3 nucleotides are TGTGCCAGCAGACGGGGAAGGACGAACACCGGGGAGCTGTTTTTT. Translating it yields CASRRGRTNTGELFF.

This CDR3 is CASSRSIPYEQYF. CDR3 bases: TGTGCCAGTAGTAGGTCTATCCCCTACGAGCAGTACTTC. This chain links TRBV19 with TRBJ2-7, with D hard to call. Looked up from germline, CDR1 is LNHDA and CDR2 is SQIVND (reference sequence). Trimming shortened V by 4 bases and J by 2 bases, and 9 bases separated the two germline ends. The length of the CDR3 is 13 residues.

The sample holds a few counts of this clone. This sequence joins TRBV10-3 and TRBJ2-7; D gene uncertain. The CDR3 is made up of 11 amino acids. V was pared by 4 bases and J by 1 base, with 2 bases between. The V gene's germline CDR1 is ENHRY and CDR2 SYGVKD. The CDR3 region has the DNA TGTGCCATCAGTGCATCCTACGAGCAGTACTTC. This gives the protein CAISASYEQYF.

The chain employs TRBV10-3 and TRBJ1-5; D may be TRBD1 (6 bases). The CDR3 totals 13 residues. V dropped 4 bases and J dropped 3 bases, with 7 bases sitting between them. The germline V gene encodes CDR1 ENHRY and CDR2 SYGVKD. CDR3 bases: TGTGCCATCAGTGGGACAGCCAATCAGCCCCAGCATTTT. It encodes CAISGTANQPQHF.

The chain is built from TRBV5-8 and TRBJ1-6; no firm D call. The V end was cut by 0 bases, the J end by 5 bases, with 15 bases between. This CDR3 spans 17 amino acids. Germline V gene data show CDR1 as SGHTS and CDR2 as YDEGEE. The CDR3 loop reads CASSLEAGPFNNSPLHF. CDR3 nucleotides: TGTGCCAGCAGCTTGGAGGCAGGACCATTTAATAATTCACCCCTCCACTTT.

The CDR3 protein is CASSLLRTPVDTQYF. CDR3 DNA: TGTGCCAGCAGCTTACTTAGGACCCCGGTAGATACGCAGTATTTT. The gene calls are TRBV11-2 and TRBJ2-3, with D hard to call. The CDR3 runs 15 residues. The germline CDR1 and CDR2 sequences are SGHAT and FQNNGV. The V end was cut by 2 bases, the J end by 5 bases, with 14 bases between.

The J gene is TRBJ1-1, the V gene TRBV10-3; possible D gene TRBD1, 5 bases. CDR1 and CDR2 (germline): ENHRY, SYGVKD. V lost 2 bases and J lost 11, with 9 bases in between. The CDR3 sequence is 11 residues long. The CDR3 protein is CAISERGSAFF. CDR3 nucleotides: TGTGCCATCAGTGAGAGGGGTTCCGCTTTCTTT.

The chain employs TRBV21-1 and TRBJ1-4; TRBD1, as called in the table, went unchecked against the DNA. TRBV21-1 is classified as a pseudogene. This CDR3 comprises 15 residues. CDR3 DNA: TGTGCCAGCACAAAGGAGCAGGGTAGGAATGAAAAACTGTTTTTT. Encoded protein: CASTKEQGRNEKLFF.

The chain has TRBV28 and TRBJ1-2; TRBD1 aligns across 9 bases. There are 13 residues in the CDR3. Germline CDR1 MDHEN, CDR2 SYDVKM. Germline trimming cut 9 bases from V and 4 bases from J; bases unmatched to any gene: 6. CDR3 region: CASHRTGVYGYTF. The CDR3, as DNA: TGTGCCAGTCATAGGACAGGGGTCTATGGCTACACCTTC.

The chain employs TRBV18 and TRBJ1-2; D is uncertain. This CDR3 is 14 amino acids long. Trimming left V 2 bases short and J 4 bases short, with 11 bases between. Germline values: CDR1 KGHSH, CDR2 LQKENI. CDR3 sequence reads: CASSPGSNPYGYTF. The CDR3 nucleotides are TGTGCCAGCTCACCAGGCAGCAATCCCTATGGCTACACCTTC.

This chain connects TRBV5-1 to TRBJ2-3; D perhaps matches TRBD2 (5 bases). The CDR3 has 17 amino acids. Trimming pared 1 base from V and 3 bases from J, leaving 18 bases between. Germline lookup yields CDR1 SGHRS and CDR2 YFSETQ. CDR3 residues: CASSLSILAGVTDTQYF. For the CDR3, the DNA is TGCGCCAGCAGCTTGTCTATATTGGCCGGGGTAACAGATACGCAGTATTTT.

The chain joins TRBV19 to TRBJ2-1; a possible D gene is TRBD1 (6 bases). Trimming took 7 bases from V and 2 from J, leaving 12 bases between them. Germline lookup yields CDR1 LNHDA and CDR2 SQIVND (reference sequence). The length of the CDR3 is 14 residues. DNA for the CDR3: TGTGCCAGTACCGTGGACAGAGCCTACAATGAGCAGTTCTTC. This gives the protein CASTVDRAYNEQFF.